The following is a TCR beta chain sequence with its context. This specimen comes from a study of blood T cell repertoires in COVID-19. Repertoires were generated with immunoSEQ multiplex PCR, while TCRdb's copy carries only in-frame clones and drops some. The sample has over 350,000 clones, 88% seen once. The germline V and J ends were trimmed by 2 bases and 4 bases, with 7 bases remaining between them. Germline CDR1 and CDR2: MRHNA and SNTAGT. The CDR3 sequence is 13 residues long. The V call is TRBV6-4, the J call TRBJ2-3, with D possibly TRBD2 on 6 matching bases. Sample: PBMCs or T cells enriched from blood (not recorded which). This clonotype was sampled from a woman in her twenties or thirties with acute COVID-19. The CDR3 bases are TGTGCCAGCAGTGACCGACTAGCAGATACGCAGTATTTT. This translates into CASSDRLADTQYF.